Below, one TCR beta chain is given with its context. This clonotype was picked up many times. The target of this receptor is not known. Base qualities were left out, and no much larger clone turns up one base away. The sample is drawn from a study of neurological immune-mediated disorders (dated by TCRdb to the late 2010s). About the study as a whole: Among the roughly 34 multiple sclerosis patients, relapsing-remitting MS accounted for around 30 and secondary progressive MS accounted for 3. The cohort comprised 68 subjects: approximately 15 HAM/TSP patients, some 34 multiple sclerosis patients and 20 or so healthy controls. The study compared peripheral blood TCR-beta repertoires of HTLV-I-associated myelopathy (HAM/TSP) patients, multiple sclerosis patients and healthy controls using UMI-based sequencing. Longitudinal samples, technical triplicates and paired sorted CD4+ and CD8+ T-cell subsets, alongside PBMC samples, were included among the roughly 98 TCR-beta libraries. Results the study describes overall, beyond this receptor: TCR clonal expansion was highest in HAM/TSP patients and lowest in MS patients, with MS patients falling below even healthy controls. Repertoires from 18 of 34 MS patients were grouped by phylogenetic analysis into a cluster of related CDR3 sequences, suggesting a possible repertoire-level signature. No identical CDR3 amino acid sequences were shared among expanded clones across subjects, suggesting private TCR-beta repertoires in all groups. The MS cluster showed no association with clinical or MRI features, and the authors stated that larger cohorts are needed.

cDNA was synthesized by template-switch 5'RACE using a primer carrying a 10-nucleotide random unique molecular identifier by which each TCR transcript was tagged. Each sequencing run produced over 190 million TCR-beta sequences covering 15-18 subjects. Total RNA was extracted with the RNeasy kit. Using the KAPA Real-time Library Amplification kit, TCR-beta VDJ regions were amplified with primers for the TCR constant region and the 5'RACE anchor. A first PCR added sample indexes and Illumina adaptors, and a second PCR then raised library yield. After purification with Ampure beads, the TCR product of roughly 650 bp was size-selected on a 2% E-gel SizeSelection system. Library quality was checked on a Bioanalyzer, concentration was measured with Qubit, and libraries were quantified with the Kapa Library Quantification kit before pooling. Paired-end 2 x 150 bp sequencing of the libraries was performed on an Illumina HiSeq 2500. To increase sequence diversity, roughly 25-31% phiX was spiked into each library pool. Processing in the source paper ran as follows. Quality-filtered reads were processed with the UMI-based MiGEC pipeline, which removed over 80% of raw TCR sequences during error correction. IMGT germline references were used for alignment of VDJ genes, and clonotypes were defined by a unique CDR3 amino acid sequence together with V-J genes. Clonal expansion, Shannon diversity, and CDR3 relatedness (CalcPairwiseDistances, ClusterSamples) were evaluated with VDJtools, and phylogenetic trees were built with CLCbio workbench. Expanded clones were defined as having at least 8 unique UMIs, based on coefficient-of-variation modelling across technical triplicates. TCRdb reran the public reads through fastp at Q25 and MiXCR, keeping productive beta chains. A single entry per CDR3 protein holds the most common genes and DNA from its merged rows. The V and J calls were not made by the authors but by TCRdb's processing. The sample table holds about 74,000 distinct CDR3 sequences, of which 4% to 6% were seen once. The ten largest account for roughly 7.4% of the sample.

From the cysteine through the phenylalanine, the CDR3 covers 15 amino acids. The entry retains the CDR3 DNA only, 45 bases that are in frame from base 1. For CDR1 and CDR2, the germline V gene lists KGHDR and SFDVKD. V is clipped by 12 bases and J by 8 bases, and the sequence between their germline boundaries is 25 bases long. Unsorted PBMC libraries were generated from 2 million PBMCs stored in RNAlater at -80 °C until RNA extraction. Multiple sclerosis patients were enrolled in a US clinical protocol under which disease progression was evaluated by magnetic resonance imaging. Peripheral blood was subjected to Ficoll-Hypaque density gradient centrifugation to isolate PBMCs, which were then cryopreserved in liquid nitrogen.

The sample was PBMCs. The clonotype originates from a man aged 18 to 29 with multiple sclerosis. The chain employs TRBV24-1 and TRBJ2-1; the D segment could be TRBD2, given 5 matching bases. The sequenced DNA: TGTGCCGGGTACGACTACGACCGACGTTTTGATGAGCAGTTCTTC. It encodes CAGYDYDRRFDEQFF.